The subject of this entry is one T cell receptor (beta chain). These data belong to a study of CD8 T cells in Susac syndrome. Random hexamers were used to reverse transcribe the RNA input (0.5 to 1 ug). TCRdb used MiXCR to reprocess the immunoSEQ multiplex PCR reads, holding one entry per CDR3 protein. The sample yields fewer than 70,000 distinct CDR3 sequences, more than 85% seen once. Germline assignment: CDR1 SEHNR and CDR2 FQNEAQ (reference sequence). The V gene lost 3 bases and the J gene lost 6 bases, with 9 bases spanning the gap. The CDR3 spans 12 residues. This clonotype was obtained from a human donor in good health. The chain uses TRBV7-9 and TRBJ2-7, with D unclear. Sequencing was done on a sample of CD8+ T cells from PBMCs. CDR3 in DNA: TGTGCCAGCAGCTTTGGACCCTCCGAGCAGTACGTC. This gives the protein CASSFGPSEQYV.